The entry that follows covers one T cell receptor (beta chain) sequence. The antigen remains unidentified. The sample is drawn from a study of breast tumors, draining lymph nodes, adjacent tissues. MiXCR, run by TCRdb on the multiplex PCR reads, gives a single entry per CDR3 protein. The table includes 20,000 to 25,000 distinct CDR3 sequences, 45% to 65% detected once. CDR3 size: 14 residues. V gave up 5 bases and J gave up 3 bases, with 14 bases separating them. CDR1 is PRHDT, CDR2 FYEKMQ, per germline (reference sequence). Notes on the study in general: Compared with lymph nodes, tumors were less diverse; compared with nontumor tissue, more. Data fit most tumor T cells coming from lymph node, expanding in tumor. Tumor and nontumor repertoires were significantly more similar in luminal-like than in basal-like breast cancer. The lymph node origin of tumor T cells was framed as consistent with a hypothesis, not demonstrated.

This sequence joins TRBV13 and TRBJ2-7; D possibly corresponds to TRBD1 (5 bases). Sequencing was done on a sample of breast tumor tissue. This TCR came from a female donor with breast cancer. Some clones in this sample may be carry-over from other donors' samples. The CDR3 loop reads CASSPIDRLYEQYF. The CDR3 DNA follows: TGTGCCAGCAGCCCTATCGACAGACTCTACGAGCAGTACTTC.